This T cell receptor beta chain was sequenced for a study of blood T cell repertoires in COVID-19. About the study: The analysed material was cDNA or gDNA that came from T cells, B-cell-depleted T cells, or PBMCs.

As originally analysed: Using reference gene primer amplification, nucleated cell counts were estimated. The repertoire was sequenced with immunoSEQ multiplex PCR; TCRdb's copy has only in-frame clones and lacks some. The V and J calls and clone size come from that table; D and trimming were worked out from the DNA. The repertoire consists of about 130,000 clones, with around 88% occurring once and the leading ten covering 10%. The CDR3 has 16 residues. Germline-derived CDR1 and CDR2 are SGHAT and FQNNGV. V lost 3 bases, J lost 5 bases, and 10 bases stayed unmatched. The chain employs TRBV11-2 and TRBJ2-7, with 10 bases aligning to TRBD1. The sequence was obtained from a man aged 45-65 years with acute or convalescent COVID-19. The sequencing sample was made of peripheral blood. DNA for the CDR3: TGTGCCAGCAGCTTCGGAGCCGGGACAGGGGTGCACGAGCAGTACTTC. Its protein product is CASSFGAGTGVHEQYF.